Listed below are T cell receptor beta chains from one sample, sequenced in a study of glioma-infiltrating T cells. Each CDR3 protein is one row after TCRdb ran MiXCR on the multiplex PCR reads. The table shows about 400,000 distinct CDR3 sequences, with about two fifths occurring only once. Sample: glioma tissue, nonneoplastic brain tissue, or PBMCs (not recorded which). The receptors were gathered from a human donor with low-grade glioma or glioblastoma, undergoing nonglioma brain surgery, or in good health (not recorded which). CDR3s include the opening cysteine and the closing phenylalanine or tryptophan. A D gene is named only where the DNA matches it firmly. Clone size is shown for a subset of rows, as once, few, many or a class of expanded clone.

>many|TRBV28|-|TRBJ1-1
CASKRDGTEAFF
TGTGCCAGTAAGAGGGATGGCACTGAAGCTTTCTTT
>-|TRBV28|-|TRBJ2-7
CASSLLGARSYEQYF
TGTGCCAGCAGTTTACTAGGGGCCCGTTCCTACGAGCAGTACTTC
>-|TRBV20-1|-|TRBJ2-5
CSIRAHQFETQYF
TGCAGCATTAGGGCGCACCAATTTGAGACCCAGTACTTC
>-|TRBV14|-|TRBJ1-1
CASSRTGAEAFF
TGTGCCAGCAGCCGTACAGGAGCTGAAGCTTTCTTT
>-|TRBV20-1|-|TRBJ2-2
CSAEAGELFF
TGCAGTGCTGAGGCCGGGGAGCTGTTTTTT
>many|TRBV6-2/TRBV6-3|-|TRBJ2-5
CASRLDGFQETQYF
TGTGCCAGCAGGCTCGACGGCTTCCAAGAGACCCAGTACTTC
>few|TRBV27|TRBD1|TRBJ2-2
CASSPHPGQGYGELFF
TGTGCCAGCAGTCCCCACCCGGGACAGGGTTACGGGGAGCTGTTTTTT
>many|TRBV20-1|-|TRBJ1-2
CSASTSTANYGYTF
TGCAGTGCTTCCACCTCGACGGCTAACTATGGCTACACCTTC
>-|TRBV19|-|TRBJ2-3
CASSEGFSRTDTQYF
TGTGCCAGTAGCGAGGGATTTTCGCGCACAGATACGCAGTATTTT
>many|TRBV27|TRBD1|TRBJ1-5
CASSPRTGIGNQPQHF
TGTGCCAGCAGTCCCCGGACAGGGATCGGGAATCAGCCCCAGCATTTT
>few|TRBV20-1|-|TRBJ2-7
CSASSPGSYEQYF
TGCAGTGCTAGTAGCCCGGGCTCCTACGAGCAGTACTTC
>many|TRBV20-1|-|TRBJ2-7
CSARDQGVSYEQYF
TGCAGTGCTAGAGATCAGGGCGTATCCTACGAGCAGTACTTC
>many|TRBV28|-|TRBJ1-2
CASSLVTSTNYGYTF
TGTGCCAGCAGTTTGGTCACGTCTACGAACTATGGCTACACCTTC
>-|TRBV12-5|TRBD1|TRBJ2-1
CASGWGQGTYNEQFF
TGTGCTAGTGGTTGGGGACAGGGCACCTACAATGAGCAGTTCTTC
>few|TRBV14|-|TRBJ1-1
CASSLWGEAFF
TGTGCCAGCAGCCTCTGGGGTGAAGCTTTCTTT
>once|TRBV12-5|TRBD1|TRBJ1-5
CASGTGDGGNQPQHF
TGTGCTAGTGGGACAGGGGACGGCGGCAATCAGCCCCAGCATTTT
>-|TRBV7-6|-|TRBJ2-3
CASSPGPSRGTQYF
TGTGCCAGCAGCCCAGGGCCCTCAAGGGGCACGCAGTATTTT
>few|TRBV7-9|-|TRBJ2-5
CASSADSQETQYF
TGTGCCAGCAGCGCGGACAGTCAAGAGACCCAGTACTTC
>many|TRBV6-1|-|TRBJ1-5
CASSEIGVRSNQPQHF
TGTGCCAGCAGTGAAATAGGGGTTCGGAGCAATCAGCCCCAGCATTTT
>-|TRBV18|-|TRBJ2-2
CASSFTANTGELFF
TGTGCCAGTTCCTTCACGGCGAACACCGGGGAGCTGTTTTTT
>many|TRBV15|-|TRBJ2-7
CATSRERGSHEQYF
TGTGCCACCAGCAGAGAAAGGGGGTCCCACGAGCAGTACTTC
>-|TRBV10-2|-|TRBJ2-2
CATSRDRPPTGELFF
TGTGCCACCAGCCGTGACAGGCCACCCACCGGGGAGCTGTTTTTT
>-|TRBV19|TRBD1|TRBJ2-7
CASSISGQGSYEQYF
TGTGCCAGTAGTATATCCGGACAGGGCTCCTACGAGCAGTACTTC
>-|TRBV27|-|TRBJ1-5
CASSSREGIDFQPQHF
TGTGCCAGCAGTTCCAGGGAGGGCATAGATTTCCAGCCCCAGCATTTT
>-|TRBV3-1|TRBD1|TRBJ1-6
CASSLTPGGGNSPLHF
TGTGCCAGCAGCCTAACCCCAGGGGGCGGAAATTCACCCCTCCACTTT
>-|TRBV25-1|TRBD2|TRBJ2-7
CASSNSGRTWEQYF
TGTGCCAGCAGTAACAGCGGGAGGACTTGGGAGCAGTACTTC
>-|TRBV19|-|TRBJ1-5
CASSRGAGLVQPQHF
TGTGCCAGTAGTCGTGGGGCAGGGCTGGTTCAGCCCCAGCATTTT
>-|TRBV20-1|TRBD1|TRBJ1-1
CSASRDSNTEAIF
TGCAGTGCTTCCCGGGACAGTAACACTGAAGCTATCTTT
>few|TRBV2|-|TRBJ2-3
CASRRDTSTDTQYF
TGTGCCAGCAGGCGGGACACTAGCACAGATACGCAGTATTTT
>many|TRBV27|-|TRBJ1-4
CASSLSMWANEKLFF
TGTGCCAGCAGTTTATCTATGTGGGCTAATGAAAAACTGTTTTTT
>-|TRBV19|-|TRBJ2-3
CASSLQRTDTQYF
TGTGCCAGTAGTTTGCAGCGCACAGATACGCAGTATTTT
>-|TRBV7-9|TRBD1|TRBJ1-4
CASSFFPGGRPNEKLLF
TGTGCCAGCAGCTTCTTTCCAGGGGGGCGGCCTAATGAAAAACTGCTTTTT
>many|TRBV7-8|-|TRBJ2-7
CASSLEPSSSYEQYF
TGTGCCAGCAGCTTAGAGCCTAGCAGCTCCTACGAGCAGTACTTC
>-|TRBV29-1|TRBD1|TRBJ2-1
CSAPGTEYNEQFF
TGCAGCGCACCCGGGACAGAGTACAATGAGCAGTTCTTC
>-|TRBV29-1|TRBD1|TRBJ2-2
CSIRQGNTGELFF
TGCAGCATCCGACAGGGGAACACCGGGGAGCTGTTTTTT
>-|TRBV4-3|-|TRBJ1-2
CASSQEVDTRGYTF
TGCGCCAGCAGCCAAGAGGTAGATACGCGAGGCTACACCTTC
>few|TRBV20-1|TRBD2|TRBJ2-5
CSARPGLAETQYF
TGCAGTGCTAGACCGGGACTAGCGGAGACCCAGTACTTC
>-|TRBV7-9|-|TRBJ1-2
CASSLVGHSSGYTF
TGTGCCAGCAGCTTAGTGGGACACTCGAGCGGCTACACCTTC
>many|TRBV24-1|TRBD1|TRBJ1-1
CATSDHGQGAGEAFF
TGTGCCACCAGTGATCACGGACAGGGGGCGGGTGAAGCTTTCTTT
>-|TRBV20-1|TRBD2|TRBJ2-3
CSARGGGWQDTQYF
TGCAGTGCTAGAGGGGGAGGGTGGCAAGATACGCAGTATTTT
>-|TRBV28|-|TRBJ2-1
CASQGQHRNEQFF
TGTGCCAGCCAGGGGCAGCACAGGAATGAGCAGTTCTTC
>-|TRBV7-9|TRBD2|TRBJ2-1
CASRRSGRSYNEQFF
TGTGCCAGCAGACGTAGCGGGAGGTCCTACAATGAGCAGTTCTTC
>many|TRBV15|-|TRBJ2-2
CATSRTNTGELFF
TGTGCCACCAGCAGAACGAACACCGGGGAGCTGTTTTTT
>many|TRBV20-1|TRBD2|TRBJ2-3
CSAPTSGRADTQYF
TGCAGTGCTCCGACTAGCGGGAGGGCAGATACGCAGTATTTT
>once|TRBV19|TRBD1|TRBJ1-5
CASSILSGQGAQPQHF
TGTGCCAGTAGTATACTCTCGGGACAGGGGGCTCAGCCCCAGCATTTT
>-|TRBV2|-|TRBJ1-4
CASSERAGAEKLFF
TGTGCCAGCAGTGAAAGGGCAGGGGCCGAAAAACTGTTTTTT
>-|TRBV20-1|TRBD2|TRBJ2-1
CSAKLRLAGNNEQFF
TGCAGTGCTAAGCTAAGACTAGCGGGAAACAATGAGCAGTTCTTC
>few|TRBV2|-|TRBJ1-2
CASSTALGTYGYTF
TGTGCCAGCAGTACAGCCCTGGGAACCTATGGCTACACCTTC
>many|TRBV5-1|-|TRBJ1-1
CASSFQGFNTEAFF
TGCGCCAGCAGCTTCCAGGGGTTCAACACTGAAGCTTTCTTT
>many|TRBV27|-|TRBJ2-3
CASSTRLDSDTQYF
TGTGCCAGCAGTACTCGACTAGACTCAGATACGCAGTATTTT
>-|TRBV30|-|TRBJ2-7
CAGTGTRVYEQYF
TGTGCCGGAACCGGGACACGGGTTTACGAGCAGTACTTC
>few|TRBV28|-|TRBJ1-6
CASSLESHSPLHF
TGTGCCAGCAGTTTAGAGTCCCATTCACCCCTCCACTTT
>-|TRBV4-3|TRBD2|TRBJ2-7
CASSHFTSGGPYEQYF
TGCGCCAGCAGCCATTTTACTAGCGGGGGCCCCTACGAGCAGTACTTC